This TCR beta chain is from a study of blood T cell repertoires in COVID-19 (dated by TCRdb to 2019 to 2021). Regarding the study in general: Samples covering the acute and convalescent phases of COVID-19 were provided by collaborators in the United States, Italy and Spain. The material from the prospective study consisted of cDNA or gDNA derived from T cells, B-cell-depleted T cells, or PBMCs. The dataset comprised deeply sampled blood TCRbeta repertoires from subjects exposed to, actively infected with, or recovered from COVID-19. The repertoires were released in a freely available public database meant as a resource for research on the immune response to SARS-CoV-2. The samples were drawn from two sources: the first 160 participants of the ongoing ImmuneRACE study, and approximately 1,300 subjects contributed by 6 global collaborators. Sample metadata almost always included a de-identified subject ID, COVID-19 status, age in years and sex. Where HLA class I and class II types were available, the types were taken from metadata supplied by the sample provider, not from assay-based typing.

At one collaborating source in Seattle, patients were enrolled during active infection and were followed longitudinally through the course of disease. The collaborating institutions used their own protocols to collect whole blood in K2EDTA tubes. For TCRbeta analysis, collaborators shipped samples as frozen whole blood, isolated PBMCs, or DNA extracted from either of those sample types. This clone was seen once. Its antigen has not been determined. Per-nucleotide qualities are absent, and no much larger clonotype sits a single base away. V is cut back by 2 bases and J by 2 bases, with 7 bases in the junction unmatched. The CDR1 and CDR2 encoded by the germline V gene (reference sequence) are SGHKS and YYEKEE. Taken from cysteine to phenylalanine, the CDR3 has 17 residues. Only the CDR3 DNA stays, 51 bases, in frame from base 1. The paper's findings and limits, for the study overall: The quantity of clinical and demographic metadata differed by source and by participant and was supplied without curation.

TCRbeta CDR3 regions were amplified from genomic DNA by means of the immunoSEQ Assay, a bias-controlled multiplex PCR. The authors' pipeline ran thus. The number of nucleated cells in each sample was estimated from the amplification of reference gene primers within the assay. Sequence reads were collapsed and filtered to measure the absolute abundance of every unique TCRbeta CDR3 rearrangement. For each sample, productive Simpson clonality was calculated as the square root of Simpson's diversity index over productive rearrangements. TCRdb obtained this table from immuneACCESS and retained in-frame rearrangements with V and J assigned. These tables miss some clones; where compared with another copy, unresolved V genes account for less than half of the shortfall, and the remainder is unexplained. That table gives V, J and clone size, and the DNA gave D and trimming. The sample contains about 160,000 clones, approximately 86% of them found a single time. Of the sample, 6.5% to 8.5% falls within the top ten clones.

The clonotype comes from a woman in her forties with COVID-19, enrolled during active disease. The chain uses TRBV5-5 and TRBJ2-7, with 13 bases in between that match TRBD2. The sample consisted of peripheral blood. The DNA sequence is as follows: TGTGCCAGCAGCTTAAATCCCGGGACTAGCGGGGCCTACGAGCAGTACTTC. Translated, this is CASSLNPGTSGAYEQYF.